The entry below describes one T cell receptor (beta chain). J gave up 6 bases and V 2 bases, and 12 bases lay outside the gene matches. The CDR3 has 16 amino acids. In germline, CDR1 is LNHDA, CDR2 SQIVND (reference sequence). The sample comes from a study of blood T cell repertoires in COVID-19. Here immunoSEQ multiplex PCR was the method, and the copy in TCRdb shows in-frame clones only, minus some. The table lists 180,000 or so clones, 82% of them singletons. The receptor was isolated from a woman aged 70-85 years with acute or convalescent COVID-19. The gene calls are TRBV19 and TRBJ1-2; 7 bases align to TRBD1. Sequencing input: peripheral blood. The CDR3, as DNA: TGTGCCAGTAGTATATCCCTCCGGGACAGTTATAATGGCTACACCTTC. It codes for CASSISLRDSYNGYTF.